The rows below give T cell receptor beta chains drawn from one sample of a study of regulatory T cells in long-lasting Graves disease. TCRdb fed the multiplex PCR reads into MiXCR, producing one record per CDR3 protein. The table shows about 470,000 distinct CDR3 sequences, with 20% to 25% occurring only once. The material was peripheral blood mononuclear cells (PBMCs), obtained when the disease was refractory, from a patient treated with antithyroid drugs. The receptors stem from a female donor with Graves disease. Both conserved end residues are part of each CDR3. D genes are given only for firm matches. Clone size is stated in some rows and not others, as once, few, many or a class when expanded.

clone_size,j_call,v_call,d_call,cdr3_nt,cdr3_aa
few,TRBJ2-2,TRBV6-2/TRBV6-3,-,TGTGCCAGCAGTTACCCCGGATCACGCCCCGGGGAGCTGTTTTTT,CASSYPGSRPGELFF
-,TRBJ2-3,TRBV6-5,-,TGTGCCAGCACTTATAGCGGATCTAGCACAGATACGCAGTATTTT,CASTYSGSSTDTQYF
many,TRBJ2-5,TRBV2,-,TGTGCCAGCAGTGAGTTGGGGGTTGTCTCAGAGACCCAGTACTTC,CASSELGVVSETQYF
many,TRBJ2-7,TRBV29-1,-,TGCAGCGTTAGTGGAGATACCCGGCCTATCTACGAGCAGTACTTC,CSVSGDTRPIYEQYF
many,TRBJ1-1,TRBV20-1,-,TGCAGTGCTAGATTCCGGGGAGGAGGGACTGAAGCTTTCTTT,CSARFRGGGTEAFF
few,TRBJ1-2,TRBV5-6,TRBD1,TGTGCCAGCAGCTACGCCGGGACAGTCCCTGGCTACACCTTC,CASSYAGTVPGYTF
-,TRBJ2-7,TRBV12-3/TRBV12-4,-,TGTGCCAGCAGCCAGACCCAGGGCGAGCAGTACTTC,CASSQTQGEQYF
many,TRBJ1-4,TRBV6-1,TRBD1,TGTGCCAGCAGAACCGGGACAGGGGACGAAAAACTGTTTTTT,CASRTGTGDEKLFF
-,TRBJ1-2,TRBV12-3/TRBV12-4,-,TGTGCCAGCAGCTTTGACGGGGGGCTGTATGGCTACACCTTC,CASSFDGGLYGYTF
-,TRBJ2-1,TRBV6-1,-,TGTGCCAGCAGAGTGGGTTCGGCAGGGGTGGATGAGCAGTTCTTC,CASRVGSAGVDEQFF
many,TRBJ1-1,TRBV28,TRBD1,TGTGCCAGCAGCCAGGACAGGGGGCAGGCTTTCTTT,CASSQDRGQAFF
-,TRBJ1-6,TRBV11-2,-,TGTGCCAGCAGCCAAGATACTTCACCCCTCCACTTT,CASSQDTSPLHF
-,TRBJ2-4,TRBV7-9,-,TGTGCCAGCAGCTTTGAGGAGTCAGCCAAAAACATTCAGTACTTC,CASSFEESAKNIQYF
few,TRBJ1-2,TRBV7-9,TRBD1,TGTGCCAGCAGCTTGGGACAGGGGAGTGGTGGCTACACCTTC,CASSLGQGSGGYTF
many,TRBJ1-5,TRBV28,-,TGTGCCAGCAGTTTGACAGTCCGCAATCAGCCCCAGCATTTT,CASSLTVRNQPQHF
few,TRBJ1-2,TRBV15,-,TGTGCCACCAGCAGAGAGGGGGGTCCTAACTATGGCTACACCTTC,CATSREGGPNYGYTF
many,TRBJ1-1,TRBV12-5,-,TGTGCTAGTGGTTTGAAGAACACTGAAGCTTTCTTT,CASGLKNTEAFF
-,TRBJ1-4,TRBV3-1,TRBD1,TGTGCCAGCAGCCACGGGACAGGAAAGCCAACTAATGAAAAACTGTTTTTT,CASSHGTGKPTNEKLFF
-,TRBJ1-1,TRBV6-2/TRBV6-3,TRBD1,TGTGCCAGCAGTTACAGACCGGGACAGGACCTGGCTTTCTTT,CASSYRPGQDLAFF
-,TRBJ2-7,TRBV20-1,TRBD2,TGCAGTGCTAGTCTGTTAGCGGGAGGTGAGCAGTACTTC,CSASLLAGGEQYF
many,TRBJ1-5,TRBV7-8,-,TGTGCCAGCAGCCCTCGGCGAGCCCTAGCCGATAGCAATCAGCCCCAGCATTTT,CASSPRRALADSNQPQHF
many,TRBJ1-4,TRBV7-2,-,TGTGCCAGCACCATCAACGAGGGGGAAAAACTGTTTTTT,CASTINEGEKLFF
once,TRBJ1-3,TRBV5-1,-,TGCGCCAGCAGCCTGGCCGGGACAACGATCTCTGGAAACACCATATATTTT,CASSLAGTTISGNTIYF
-,TRBJ2-3,TRBV20-1,-,TGCAGTGCTTTAGGTGGGAGCACAGATACGCAGTATTTT,CSALGGSTDTQYF
many,TRBJ1-1,TRBV28,-,TGTGCCAGCAGTTCTGCGGCAGGGATGAACACTGAAGCTTTCTTT,CASSSAAGMNTEAFF
-,TRBJ1-6,TRBV13,-,TGTGCCAGCAGCTTAGGATCAGGGGTAGATTCACCCCTCCACTTT,CASSLGSGVDSPLHF
-,TRBJ2-4,TRBV29-1,-,TGCAGCGTTGTCGAAGGGGACGCCAAAAACATTCAGTACTTC,CSVVEGDAKNIQYF
-,TRBJ2-7,TRBV7-9,-,TGTGCCAGCAGCTTAGTCCCCAAGACCCCCGACAACGCACCCACAGGGATCTTGGCCTACGAGCAGTACTTC,CASSLVPKTPDNAPTGILAYEQYF
many,TRBJ1-4,TRBV20-1,-,TGCAGTGCCGGGGCGGGGGCAGCAACTAATGAAAAACTGTTTTTT,CSAGAGAATNEKLFF
-,TRBJ1-1,TRBV6-2/TRBV6-3,TRBD1,TGTGCCAGCAGTGAGACAGGGGGCGTGAACACTGAAGCTTTCTTT,CASSETGGVNTEAFF
-,TRBJ2-5,TRBV25-1,TRBD1,TGTGCCAGCAGTCGGACAGGGGGCAGAAAGACCCAGTACTTC,CASSRTGGRKTQYF
few,TRBJ2-1,TRBV2,-,TGTGCCAGCAGTGTCCAGGAAGTGAGTGAGCAGTTCTTC,CASSVQEVSEQFF
few,TRBJ2-2,TRBV10-2,TRBD1,TGCGCCAGCAGTGTGGAGCAGGGGGCATTAGTTACCGGGGAGCTGTTTTTT,CASSVEQGALVTGELFF
-,TRBJ2-4,TRBV20-1,-,TGCAGTGCTGATAAAATGCCCAAAAACATTCAGTACTTC,CSADKMPKNIQYF
-,TRBJ2-7,TRBV20-1,-,TGCAGTGCTAGATACGCTATGCCCGGTCGTCCCTACGAGCAGTACTTC,CSARYAMPGRPYEQYF
many,TRBJ1-6,TRBV5-1,-,TGCGCCAGCAGCTTGGATGAAGATTCACCCCTCCACTTT,CASSLDEDSPLHF
few,TRBJ1-1,TRBV18,-,TGTGCCAGCTCCGACGGGGGCGCGAACACTGAAGCTTTCTTT,CASSDGGANTEAFF
-,TRBJ2-4,TRBV6-2/TRBV6-3,-,TGTGCCAGCAGTCCAACGGACAAGACCGACATTCAGTACTTC,CASSPTDKTDIQYF
-,TRBJ2-7,TRBV19,-,TGTGCCAGTAGTCCGACCCGGGGACACTCCTACGAGCAGTACTTC,CASSPTRGHSYEQYF
-,TRBJ2-1,TRBV3-1,TRBD2,TGTGCCAGCAGCCCCGCCTTACTAGCGGCGGGTAGTGAGCAGTTCTTC,CASSPALLAAGSEQFF
many,TRBJ1-2,TRBV12-3/TRBV12-4,-,TGTGCCAGCAGCCCAAACCGCCTGGGCGGCTACACCTTC,CASSPNRLGGYTF
-,TRBJ1-2,TRBV19,TRBD1,TGTGCCAGTACCCCCCGGACAGGGGTGGGTGGCTACACCTTC,CASTPRTGVGGYTF
many,TRBJ1-5,TRBV12-3/TRBV12-4,-,TGTGCCAGCAGTTTAAGGACCCTCGGCAATCAGCCCCAGCATTTT,CASSLRTLGNQPQHF
-,TRBJ2-5,TRBV13,-,TGTGCCAGCAGCTTAACTGGGAACCAAGAGACCCAGTACTTC,CASSLTGNQETQYF
many,TRBJ2-1,TRBV20-1,-,TGCAGTGCTAGAGATCTTCCGGACTATGAGCAGTTCTTC,CSARDLPDYEQFF
once,TRBJ2-7,TRBV20-1,TRBD2,TGCAGTGCTAGTCCCCCGGGAGGCCGAGGCAGGGAATACATCGAGCAGTACTTC,CSASPPGGRGREYIEQYF
few,TRBJ2-1,TRBV29-1,-,TGCAGCGTTGAACCCCGGGGCGGACCCAGCTCCTACAATGAGCAGTTCTTC,CSVEPRGGPSSYNEQFF
few,TRBJ1-2,TRBV5-1,-,TGCGCCAGCAGCTTTTCGGGTGCGGTGGATGGCTACACCTTC,CASSFSGAVDGYTF
-,TRBJ1-2,TRBV12-3/TRBV12-4,-,TGTGCCAGCAGCCCTCCCGGCTCTTTCTCCTATGGCTACACCTTC,CASSPPGSFSYGYTF
-,TRBJ2-7,TRBV5-1,-,TGCGCCAGCAGCTTGGTTCGGGTGGGGTCCGAGCAGTACTTC,CASSLVRVGSEQYF
-,TRBJ2-7,TRBV7-9,TRBD2,TGTGCCAGCAGCAACGATGGAACAGCGGGGGCAGATGAGCAGTACTTC,CASSNDGTAGADEQYF
few,TRBJ2-7,TRBV13,TRBD2,TGTGCCAGCAGCGCCTCCGGACTAGCGGGAGTCGGGTCCTACGAGCAGTACTTC,CASSASGLAGVGSYEQYF
-,TRBJ2-2,TRBV6-4,TRBD2,TGTGCCAGCAGTTACTCGAGCAGGGCGGGAGGAGCCGGGGAGCTGTTTTTT,CASSYSSRAGGAGELFF
many,TRBJ2-7,TRBV28,TRBD2,TGTGCCAGCAGCAGAACCGGACTAGCCCCCTACGAGCAGTACTTC,CASSRTGLAPYEQYF
many,TRBJ1-1,TRBV12-3/TRBV12-4,-,TGTGCCAGCAGTTTAGAGAGGGGCTACACTGAAGCTTTCTTT,CASSLERGYTEAFF
-,TRBJ2-3,TRBV20-1,-,TGCAGTGCTAGAGGGCCGACAGGTAAAAGCGCAGATACGCAGTATTTT,CSARGPTGKSADTQYF
-,TRBJ1-1,TRBV19,-,TGTGCCAGTAGTATAGTGAACTTTTGGGCCTCTGGCACTGAAGCTTTCTTT,CASSIVNFWASGTEAFF
-,TRBJ1-2,TRBV28,-,TGTGCCAGCAGTTTTGGGGGCGCGGACTATGGCTACACCTTC,CASSFGGADYGYTF
few,TRBJ1-2,TRBV7-8,TRBD1,TGTGCCAGCAGCCCGGACAGGGTCGACGGCTACACCTTC,CASSPDRVDGYTF
many,TRBJ2-5,TRBV11-2,-,TGTGCCAGCAGCTTAACTGGGGGGGCCGAGGCCAGAGAGACCCAGTACTTC,CASSLTGGAEARETQYF